The clone carrying this T cell receptor beta chain came up a few times. As yet, its antigen is unknown. The germline gives CDR1 MNHNS, CDR2 SASEGT. With 6 bases clipped from V and 12 bases from J, the junction kept 13 bases outside the gene matches. The CDR3 contains 15 residues. This entry comes from a study of blood T cells in healthy people across ages. Findings and caveats of the study: It was the long-lived donors that had more naive CD4+ cells and higher diversity than aged donors.

It was with a sample-barcoded 5' primer and a J-beta primer mix that a second PCR of roughly 7 to 12 cycles was run. A template-switch adaptor with 12 random nucleotides tagged each cDNA molecule. TCRdb re-called the 5' RACE reads through MiXCR, storing one row per CDR3 protein. The table records approximately 800,000 distinct CDR3 sequences, about a quarter of them present only once. A further study also used this sample, focusing on T cells of mothers and their children. This second report adds: Whatever RNA was extracted went entirely into cDNA synthesis, at about 1.6 ug per 15 ul.

The TCR comes from a boy aged 10-17 years in good health. Sample: blood. V gene TRBV6-1 combines with J gene TRBJ2-1; 11 nucleotides match TRBD2. The CDR3 sequence: CASRETSGIHVGQFF. The CDR3 region has the DNA TGTGCCAGCAGGGAGACTAGCGGGATTCATGTCGGGCAGTTCTTC.